This TCR beta chain derives from a study of Graves' ophthalmopathy and Graves' hyperthyroidism. Amplification of TCR beta CDR3 regions used RNA transcripts. The library came from an HTBI-primed first-round RT-PCR and a second-round multiplex PCR. TCRdb reprocessed the multiplex PCR reads with MiXCR, giving one entry per CDR3 protein. The sample includes about 740,000 distinct CDR3 sequences, roughly 41% of them seen just once. A word on this clonotype: With a much larger clone just one base away, this may be a read error. Given the absence of the conserved phenylalanine or tryptophan at the CDR3 end, a read error is likely.

The CDR3 is 15 residues long. Germline V CDR1 and CDR2: SGHRS, YFSETQ. V dropped 1 base and J dropped 0 bases, with 11 bases sitting between them. The clonotype comes from an adult man with Graves' ophthalmopathy. Sequences were obtained from peripheral blood. The chain combines TRBV5-1 with TRBJ2-7; D could derive from TRBD1 or TRBD2 (5 bases each). The CDR3 nucleotides are TGCGCCAGCAGCTTGAGGCCAGGGAGCTCCTACGAGCAGTACTGC. Its protein is CASSLRPGSSYEQYC.